Below are 16 T cell receptor beta chains sequenced from a single sample in a study of early T cells in non-severe SARS-CoV-2 infection. One entry per CDR3 protein results from TCRdb running MiXCR on the 5' RACE reads. Among around 76,000 distinct CDR3 sequences listed, about 14% were seen once. This specimen was whole blood, taken at baseline. The source of these receptors is an adult who was a healthcare worker with PCR-confirmed SARS-CoV-2 infection or an uninfected control (not recorded which).

This clonotype was recorded many times. The chain links TRBV25-1 to TRBJ2-7; D not resolved. The germline CDR1 and CDR2 sequences are MGHDK and SYGVNS. The CDR3 loop spans 11 amino acids. Trimming stripped 5 bases from V and 3 bases from J, with 5 bases between. CDR3 nucleotide sequence: TGTGCCAGCAGTAGAGGCTACGAGCAGTACTTC. It specifies CASSRGYEQYF.

The chain uses TRBV20-1 and TRBJ2-3, with a weak D call TRBD1 (6 bases). The CDR3 contains 13 residues. Germline V gene lookup returns CDR1 DFQATT and CDR2 SNEGSKA (reference sequence). V was cut by 7 bases and J by 9 bases, with 20 bases left in between. In DNA, the CDR3 is TGCAGTGGTGTAACCCAGAGGGGGAGAACGCAGTATTTT. This sequence encodes CSGVTQRGRTQYF.

For this clonotype: A read error may account for a junction end that differs from germline. The chain couples TRBV20-1 to TRBJ2-7; TRBD2 agrees at 13 bases. CDR1 DFQATT and CDR2 SNEGSKA come from the germline V gene (reference sequence). The CDR3 is 14 amino acids. CDR3 protein: CSARGLAGSYEQYF. In nucleotides, the CDR3 is TGCAGTGCTAGGGGACTAGCGGGGTCCTACGAGCAATACTTC.

This clonotype was found many times. V usage is TRBV7-3 and J usage is TRBJ2-2; no clear D. The CDR3 spans 15 residues. Germline CDR1 is SGHTA and CDR2 is FQGTGA. V lost 5 bases, J lost 0 bases, and 10 bases lay in between. CDR3 coding DNA: TGTGCCAGCAGCAGAGGACGGTCGAACACCGGGGAGCTGTTTTTT. Translated, it gives CASSRGRSNTGELFF. The complete variable domain, with remaining parts taken from reference TRBV7-3 and TRBJ2-2, reads GAGVSQTPSNKVTEKGKYVELRCDPISGHTALYWYRQSLGQGPEFLIYFQGTGAADDSGLPNDRFFAVRPEGSVSTLKIQRTERGDSAVYLCASSRGRSNTGELFFGEGSRLTVL.

This clonotype was counted a few times. The chain recombines TRBV7-7 with TRBJ1-4, with 9 positions matching TRBD1. After removal of 1 base from V and 8 bases from J, the junction contained 2 bases not matched to a gene. CDR1 is SSHAT, CDR2 FNYEAQ, per germline (reference sequence). There are 14 residues in the CDR3. DNA for the CDR3: TGTGCCAGCAGCTTAGGGACAGGGGAGGAAAAACTGTTTTTT. It specifies CASSLGTGEEKLFF.

There are a few counts of this clonotype. The chain recombines TRBV5-4 with TRBJ2-5; 9 nucleotides line up with TRBD2. V lost 0 bases and J lost 1; bases outside the gene matches: 4. CDR1 and CDR2 from the germline V gene are SGHNT and YYREEE (reference sequence). The CDR3 is 16 residues long. The CDR3 nucleotides are TGTGCCAGCAGCTTGGCCCCGACTAGCGGCCAAGAGACCCAGTACTTC. Its translation is CASSLAPTSGQETQYF. Combining the CDR3 with reference TRBV5-4 and TRBJ2-5 gives the whole variable domain ETGVTQSPTHLIKTRGQQVTLRCSSQSGHNTVSWYQQALGQGPQFIFQYYREEENGRGNFPPRFSGLQFPNYSSELNVNALELDDSALYLCASSLAPTSGQETQYFGPGTRLLVL.

This clonotype came up a few times. The chain combines TRBV2 with TRBJ2-2; D is unresolved. Germline V gene sequence: CDR1 SNHLY, CDR2 FYNNEI. The CDR3 contains 14 residues. V gave up 7 bases and J gave up 0 bases, with 9 bases separating them. CDR3 bases: TGTGCCAGCATCTACTCGTCGAACACCGGGGAGCTGTTTTTT. It yields the protein CASIYSSNTGELFF.

This clonotype was picked up many times. The chain has TRBV28 and TRBJ1-1, with D possibly TRBD1 on 6 matching bases. Per the germline V gene, CDR1 is MDHEN and CDR2 is SYDVKM. This CDR3 is built from 16 residues. Trimming removed 4 bases from V and 0 bases from J, with 15 bases in between. The CDR3, as DNA: TGTGCCAGCAGTTCTCTGGAGGGGACAATGAACACTGAAGCTTTCTTT. Amino acids: CASSSLEGTMNTEAFF.

The sample holds a few counts of this clonotype. This chain connects TRBV27 to TRBJ1-3; no reliable D call. The CDR3 has 15 residues. Germline-derived CDR1 and CDR2 are MNHEY and SMNVEV (reference sequence). Trimming removed 5 bases at V and 4 bases at J, with 15 bases between. The chain's CDR3 is CASSRSGKRGNTIYF. The CDR3 DNA is TGTGCCAGCAGTCGGTCGGGAAAGAGAGGAAACACCATATATTTT.

This clonotype was seen only a few times. The chain links TRBV6-5 to TRBJ1-1; D possibly corresponds to TRBD1 (6 bases). The CDR3 covers 14 residues. Trimming took 6 bases from V and 3 from J, leaving 14 bases between them. Germline CDR1 and CDR2: MNHEY and SVGAGI. CDR3 coding DNA: TGTGCCAGCAGGAAAACAGGGTCTGACACTGAAGCTTTCTTT. Residues: CASRKTGSDTEAFF.

V gene TRBV11-3 combines with J gene TRBJ2-1; D possibly uses TRBD1 or TRBD2 (5 bases each). The CDR3 covers 17 residues. V shed 2 bases and J shed 0 bases, with 14 bases lying between them. Germline CDR1 SGHNT, CDR2 YENEEA. CDR3 in DNA: TGTGCCAGCAGCTTATCGGGGCGCGCGAGCTCCTACAATGAGCAGTTCTTC. This translates into CASSLSGRASSYNEQFF.

This clonotype was recorded at least ten times. This sequence joins TRBV29-1 and TRBJ1-1; TRBD1 is a possible D gene (5 bases). Trimming stripped 2 bases from V and 7 bases from J, with 17 bases between. In germline, CDR1 is SQVTM, CDR2 ANQGSEA. The CDR3 contains 14 residues. The DNA for the CDR3 is TGCAGCGTTGAACTATCGGGCGGGACGGATGAAGCTTTCTTT. Translated, it gives CSVELSGGTDEAFF.

This clonotype was recorded a few times. The CDR3 is CASSIQGGQETQYF. The DNA of the CDR3 is TGTGCCAGCAGTATCCAGGGTGGGCAAGAGACCCAGTACTTC. The chain couples TRBV12-3 or TRBV12-4 to TRBJ2-5; D is possibly TRBD1 (5 bases). The CDR3 extends over 14 amino acids. Trimming took 5 bases from V and 2 from J, leaving 12 bases between them.

This clonotype was seen repeatedly, ten times or more. This chain uses TRBV20-1 with TRBJ1-3; no firm D call. V was cut by 3 bases and J by 4 bases, with 10 bases left in between. Per germline, CDR1 DFQATT and CDR2 SNEGSKA (reference sequence). This CDR3 is 13 amino acids long. CDR3 loop: CSARFGPGNTIYF. CDR3 coding DNA: TGCAGTGCTAGGTTCGGACCCGGAAACACCATATATTTT.

The CDR3 is CASKGGRIQETQYF. The CDR3 DNA reads as TGTGCCAGCAAGGGAGGACGGATCCAAGAGACCCAGTACTTC. The J gene is TRBJ2-5, the V gene TRBV12-3 or TRBV12-4, with D perhaps TRBD2 (6 bases). The ends were cut back, 7 bases at V and 1 base at J, with 13 bases in the middle. The CDR3 loop spans 14 amino acids.

This clonotype was observed many times. V usage is TRBV6-5 and J usage is TRBJ1-6; TRBD1 matches at 8 bases. This CDR3 has 14 residues. Looked up from germline, CDR1 is MNHEY and CDR2 is SVGAGI. V dropped 6 bases and J dropped 7; count of bases not matched to a gene: 5. This CDR3 is CASSYRQGNSPLHF. DNA of the CDR3: TGTGCCAGCAGCTATAGACAGGGGAATTCACCCCTCCACTTT.